A selection of T cell receptor beta chains follows, all from one sample in a study of T cell responses to AZD1222 COVID-19 vaccine. Data came from immunoSEQ multiplex PCR; TCRdb stores just in-frame clones and leaves some out. The table lists over 110,000 clones, approximately 89% of them singletons. Sample: peripheral blood, taken on day 0 of AZD1222 vaccination. The receptor source for this set is an adult in good health. CDR3s include the opening cysteine and the closing phenylalanine or tryptophan. The order of the fields is V gene, J gene, D gene, CDR3 length, clone size, CDR3 protein, CDR3 DNA. A D gene is named only where the DNA matches it firmly. Only some rows state a clone size, as once, few, many or a class for expanded clones.

TRBV7-9,TRBJ1-2,TRBD1,14,-,CASSLGDRSYGYTF,TGTGCCAGCAGCTTAGGGGACAGATCTTATGGCTACACCTTC
TRBV18,TRBJ1-5,-,13,few,CASSPAFNQPQHF,TGTGCCAGCTCACCAGCTTTCAATCAGCCCCAGCATTTT
TRBV7-9,TRBJ1-1,-,19,-,CASTPKLKDGGGLGTEAFF,TGTGCCAGCACCCCGAAGCTTAAGGATGGTGGGGGGCTCGGTACTGAAGCTTTCTTT
TRBV19,TRBJ1-2,-,14,-,CASSLRDGRRGYTF,TGTGCCAGTAGTCTCCGGGACGGTCGCCGGGGCTACACCTTC
TRBV20-1,TRBJ2-7,-,11,-,CSARSSYEQYF,TGCAGTGCCCGGTCCTCCTACGAGCAGTACTTC
TRBV28,TRBJ1-2,-,13,-,CASSLGFGGQGGF,TGTGCCAGCAGTTTAGGATTTGGGGGGCAGGGAGGATTC
TRBV9,TRBJ1-6,-,16,-,CASSVDQSIEVSPLHF,TGTGCCAGCAGCGTAGATCAGAGTATTGAGGTTTCACCCCTCCACTTT
TRBV19,TRBJ2-5,-,11,-,CASSVGETQYF,TGTGCCAGTAGTGTGGGGGAGACCCAGTACTTC
TRBV6-5,TRBJ1-6,-,16,-,CASSYSSRAHGSPLHF,TGTGCCAGCAGTTACTCGAGCCGGGCCCACGGCTCACCCCTCCACTTT
TRBV7-2,TRBJ2-3,-,13,-,CASSSSGEATQYF,TGTGCCAGCAGCTCGTCCGGGGAGGCTACGCAGTATTTT
TRBV19,TRBJ1-5,-,15,once,CASSIVRGGSQPQHF,TGTGCCAGTAGTATAGTCAGGGGAGGCTCCCAGCCCCAGCATTTT
TRBV5-6,TRBJ2-1,TRBD2,19,-,CASSLVSSGTLFSYNEQFF,TGTGCCAGCAGCTTGGTTTCCAGCGGGACCCTATTTTCCTACAATGAGCAGTTCTTC
TRBV4-3,TRBJ1-2,TRBD1,15,-,CASSRAGQGSYGYTF,TGCGCCAGCAGCCGAGCGGGACAGGGCTCCTATGGCTACACCTTC
TRBV5-1,TRBJ1-6,-,15,-,CASSLAGVGGSPLHF,TGCGCCAGCAGCTTGGCCGGGGTAGGGGGATCACCCCTCCACTTT
TRBV5-6,TRBJ2-1,-,16,-,CASSLGSGYRYNEQFF,TGTGCCAGCAGCTTGGGAAGCGGGTACCGTTACAATGAGCAGTTCTTC
TRBV7-6,TRBJ2-7,-,14,-,CASSIHPGRYEQYF,TGTGCCAGCAGCATACATCCAGGGAGGTACGAGCAGTACTTC
TRBV10-3,TRBJ2-5,TRBD2,17,-,CAISPGSGRGASETQYF,TGTGCCATCAGCCCGGGGAGCGGGAGGGGCGCTTCGGAGACCCAGTACTTC
TRBV27,TRBJ2-5,-,15,-,CASSLCPRYQETQYF,TGTGCCAGCAGTTTATGTCCCAGATACCAAGAGACCCAGTACTTC
TRBV9,TRBJ1-3,-,15,-,CASSVGGTSGNTIYF,TGTGCCAGCAGCGTAGGAGGAACCTCTGGAAACACCATATATTTT
TRBV3-1/TRBV3-2,TRBJ2-7,TRBD1,15,-,CASSDRDRWIYEQYF,TGTGCCAGCAGCGACCGGGACAGATGGATCTACGAGCAGTACTTC
TRBV5-1,TRBJ1-4,-,14,-,CASSPREINEKLFF,TGCGCCAGCAGCCCCCGGGAGATTAATGAAAAACTGTTTTTT
TRBV9,TRBJ1-5,-,14,-,CASSVGGRNQPQHF,TGTGCCAGCAGCGTAGGGGGTCGGAATCAGCCCCAGCATTTT
TRBV12-5,TRBJ1-1,-,12,-,CAPDGTNTEAFF,TGTGCCCCCGATGGGACGAACACTGAAGCTTTCTTT
TRBV15,TRBJ2-3,-,14,-,CATSRFQATDTQYF,TGTGCCACCAGCAGATTCCAGGCCACAGATACGCAGTATTTT
TRBV11-2,TRBJ1-5,TRBD1,17,-,CASSLEGQGVSNQPQHF,TGTGCCAGCAGCCTTGAGGGTCAGGGGGTAAGCAATCAGCCCCAGCATTTT
TRBV4-2,TRBJ1-1,-,13,-,CASSPQGNTEAFF,TGTGCCAGCAGCCCACAGGGAAACACTGAAGCTTTCTTT
TRBV7-3,TRBJ2-5,TRBD1,15,-,CASSPFGQGGETQYF,TGTGCCAGCAGCCCGTTCGGACAGGGTGGGGAGACCCAGTACTTC
TRBV18,TRBJ1-2,-,12,-,CASSPDGYGYTF,TGTGCCAGCTCACCCGACGGCTATGGCTACACCTTC
TRBV5-1,TRBJ2-6,-,14,-,CASSLDPGANVLTF,TGCGCCAGCAGCTTGGACCCTGGGGCCAACGTCCTGACTTTC
TRBV12-3/TRBV12-4,TRBJ1-1,-,13,-,CASSLGPGTEAFF,TGTGCCAGCAGTTTAGGCCCGGGCACTGAAGCTTTCTTT
TRBV28,TRBJ2-7,-,13,-,CASSSPETYEQYF,TGTGCCAGCAGTAGTCCAGAGACCTACGAGCAGTACTTC
TRBV3-1/TRBV3-2,TRBJ2-5,TRBD1,15,-,CASSQGQGAGETQYF,TGTGCCAGCAGCCAAGGACAGGGGGCCGGGGAGACCCAGTACTTC
TRBV12-3/TRBV12-4,TRBJ2-7,-,13,-,CASSLSQSYEQYF,TGTGCCAGCAGTTTATCCCAATCCTACGAGCAGTACTTC
TRBV6-5,TRBJ2-4,-,13,-,CASRDYAKNIQYF,TGTGCCAGCAGGGACTATGCCAAAAACATTCAGTACTTC
TRBV10-3,TRBJ2-1,-,13,-,CAISREKRHEQFF,TGTGCCATCAGCAGGGAGAAGAGGCATGAGCAGTTCTTC